This passage covers 20 T cell receptor beta chains from one sample sequenced in a study of T cell responses to AZD1222 COVID-19 vaccine. Here immunoSEQ multiplex PCR was the method, and the copy in TCRdb shows in-frame clones only, minus some. The table includes some 94,000 clones, 89% detected once. The sequencing used peripheral blood, collected 28 days after the second AZD1222 dose. The receptors shown here come from an adult who received the AZD1222 COVID-19 vaccine.

The V call is TRBV6-5, the J call TRBJ1-1; TRBD1 is a possible D gene (5 bases). The V end lost 6 bases, the J end lost 5 bases, and 19 bases lay between the germline ends. From germline, CDR1 is MNHEY and CDR2 SVGAGI. The CDR3 covers 15 residues. This CDR3 is CASSLILTDGTEAFF. CDR3 in DNA: TGTGCCAGCAGCCTAATCTTGACAGACGGAACTGAAGCTTTCTTT.

The genes are TRBV7-9 and TRBJ2-2, with 10 nucleotides matching TRBD1. The J segment lost 4 bases and the V segment lost 5 bases, leaving 13 bases of the junction unmatched. The CDR3 has 18 residues. The V gene's germline CDR1 is SEHNR and CDR2 FQNEAQ (reference sequence). CDR3 in amino acids: CASSRGTGQGFGTGELFF. CDR3 nucleotide sequence: TGTGCCAGCAGCCGGGGGACGGGACAGGGGTTTGGCACCGGGGAGCTGTTTTTT.

The rearrangement joins TRBV28 to TRBJ2-5; TRBD1 might be the D (6 bases). This CDR3 is 14 amino acids long. The germline V and J ends were trimmed by 1 base and 3 bases, with 9 bases remaining between them. Germline CDR1 MDHEN, CDR2 SYDVKM. CDR3 loop: CASSLLDSKETQYF. In DNA form, the CDR3 reads TGTGCCAGCAGTTTATTGGACAGCAAAGAGACCCAGTACTTC.

The J gene is TRBJ1-1, the V gene TRBV7-9; D remains ambiguous. The CDR3 is 11 residues long. The germline V and J ends were trimmed by 1 base and 3 bases, with 0 bases remaining between them. Germline-derived CDR1 and CDR2 are SEHNR and FQNEAQ (reference sequence). In nucleotides, the CDR3 is TGTGCCAGCAGCTTAGACACTGAAGCTTTCTTT. The encoded protein is CASSLDTEAFF.

The rearrangement joins TRBV3-1 (or the pseudogene TRBV3-2) to TRBJ2-2; no definite D call. Deletions cut 2 bases from V and 5 bases from J, with 12 bases between. The CDR3 covers 15 residues. CDR1 is LGHDT and CDR2 is YNNKEL in the germline V gene (reference sequence). CDR3 residues: CASSQPLDGTGELFF. CDR3 bases: TGTGCCAGCAGCCAACCTCTAGATGGAACCGGGGAGCTGTTTTTT.

The chain couples TRBV5-4 to TRBJ1-4; 7 nucleotides line up with TRBD1. The V gene's germline CDR1 is SGHNT and CDR2 YYREEE (reference sequence). V shed 4 bases, J shed 3 bases, and the junction held 3 bases outside the gene matches. This CDR3 has 14 residues. The CDR3 sequence is CASSTGTANEKLFF. CDR3 sequence (DNA): TGTGCCAGCAGCACCGGGACAGCTAATGAAAAACTGTTTTTT.

The chain combines TRBV18 with TRBJ2-7; 8 bases align to TRBD2. The length of the CDR3 is 16 residues. V trimming: 1 base; J trimming: 3 bases; junction bases outside the gene matches: 8. Germline CDR1 and CDR2: KGHSH and LQKENI. DNA of the CDR3: TGTGCCAGCTCACCACGAAGCGGGGGATTTTTCTACGAGCAGTACGTC. Amino acids: CASSPRSGGFFYEQYV.

CDR3 in amino acids: CASSATGYEQYF. The CDR3 DNA sequence: TGTGCCAGTAGTGCGACAGGGTACGAGCAGTACTTC. The V gene is TRBV19, the J gene TRBJ2-7, with 7 bases matching TRBD1. This CDR3 contains 12 residues. Trimming took 5 bases from V and 4 from J; bases not matched to a gene: 2. Germline V gene lookup returns CDR1 LNHDA and CDR2 SQIVND (reference sequence).

The chain combines TRBV10-3 with TRBJ1-2, with no clear D. V lost 0 bases and J 8 bases, leaving 10 bases between the germline ends. CDR1 is ENHRY, CDR2 SYGVKD, per germline. This CDR3 is 13 amino acids long. The CDR3 protein is CAISESTPVGYTF. In DNA form, the CDR3 reads TGTGCCATCAGTGAGTCTACCCCCGTGGGCTACACCTTC.

This clone occurred once. The rearrangement uses TRBV6-4 and TRBJ1-2, with 8 positions matching TRBD1. The CDR3 sequence is 15 residues long. J gave up 6 bases and V 0 bases, and 6 bases lay outside the gene matches. In germline, CDR1 is MRHNA, CDR2 SNTAGT. CDR3 sequence reads: CASSDSSGGEDGYTF. The DNA of the CDR3 is TGTGCCAGCAGTGACTCGTCAGGGGGCGAAGATGGCTACACCTTC.

CDR3 region: CASSPTANSPLHF. In nucleotides, the CDR3 is TGTGCCAGCAGCCCTACGGCCAATTCACCCCTCCACTTT. The chain couples TRBV27 to TRBJ1-6; D ambiguous. V lost 6 bases and J 7 bases, leaving 10 bases between the germline ends. There are 13 residues in the CDR3. In germline, CDR1 is MNHEY, CDR2 SMNVEV (reference sequence).

The chain carries TRBV7-9 and TRBJ1-1, with D tentatively TRBD1 (6 bases). Between the trimmed V and J ends, which lost 4 bases and 4 bases, there was a span of 16 bases. The CDR3 is 15 amino acids. CDR1 and CDR2 (germline): SEHNR, FQNEAQ (reference sequence). As DNA, the CDR3 is TGTGCCAGCAGCTACCAAAAAGGGGGTTTCACTGAAGCTTTCTTT. Translated: CASSYQKGGFTEAFF. The whole variable domain, filled in from reference TRBV7-9 and TRBJ1-1, reads DTGVSQNPRHKITKRGQNVTFRCDPISEHNRLYWYRQTLGQGPEFLTYFQNEAQLEKSRLLSDRFSAERPKGSFSTLEIQRTEQGDSAMYLCASSYQKGGFTEAFFGQGTRLTVV.

The chain links TRBV15 to TRBJ1-3, with D hard to call. CDR3 length: 15 amino acids. Germline assignment: CDR1 LNHNV and CDR2 YYDKDF (reference sequence). The V end lost 0 bases, the J end lost 0 bases, and 6 bases lay between the germline ends. CDR3 nucleotides: TGTGCCACCAGCAGAGATCGGGTCTCTGGAAACACCATATATTTT. This translates into CATSRDRVSGNTIYF.

The chain has TRBV19 and TRBJ2-3; no clear D gene. From germline, CDR1 is LNHDA and CDR2 SQIVND (reference sequence). The CDR3 is 11 amino acids. Trimming stripped 7 bases from V and 7 bases from J, with 9 bases between. The CDR3 bases are TGTGCCAGTATGGGGAAAAATACGCAGTATTTT. Encoded protein: CASMGKNTQYF. Full variable domain (rest looked up from reference TRBV19 and TRBJ2-3): DGGITQSPKYLFRKEGQNVTLSCEQNLNHDAMYWYRQDPGQGLRLIYYSQIVNDFQKGDIAEGYSVSREKKESFPLTVTSAQKNPTAFYLCASMGKNTQYFGPGTRLTVL.

The chain recombines TRBV5-1 with TRBJ2-7; D not resolved. Germline V gene sequence: CDR1 SGHRS, CDR2 YFSETQ. The V gene lost 4 bases and the J gene lost 2 bases, with 4 bases spanning the gap. The CDR3 runs 11 residues. The CDR3 reads CASSDTYEQYF. The CDR3 region has the DNA TGCGCCAGCAGCGACACCTACGAGCAGTACTTC. The full variable domain, completed using reference TRBV5-1 and TRBJ2-7, is KAGVTQTPRYLIKTRGQQVTLSCSPISGHRSVSWYQQTPGQGLQFLFEYFSETQRNKGNFPGRFSGRQFSNSRSEMNVSTLELGDSALYLCASSDTYEQYFGPGTRLTVT.

This chain joins TRBV21-1 and TRBJ2-3; the table's D call, TRBD2, has no DNA check behind it. TRBV21-1 is a pseudogene segment. CDR3 size: 18 residues. The CDR3, as DNA: TGTGCCAGCAGGCCCCGGACTAGCGGGGGCACTGGCACAGATACGCAGTATTTT. As protein: CASRPRTSGGTGTDTQYF.

This clone has just one count. V and J are TRBV20-1 and TRBJ1-2; tentatively, D is TRBD1 (5 bases). The V gene's germline CDR1 is DFQATT and CDR2 SNEGSKA (reference sequence). This CDR3 contains 11 residues. Trimming took 4 bases from V and 2 from J, leaving 5 bases between them. DNA for the CDR3: TGCAGTGCTACAGGGAACTATGGCTACACCTTC. The encoded protein is CSATGNYGYTF.

The chain is built from TRBV9 and TRBJ2-3; 13 bases are a match to TRBD2. Losses at the gene ends were 2 bases for V and 5 bases for J; bases not matched to a gene: 2. CDR3 length equals 15 residues. Germline values: CDR1 SGDLS, CDR2 YYNGEE. CDR3 DNA sequence: TGTGCCAGCAGCGTGGGACTAGCGGGGTTAGATACGCAGTATTTT. This gives the protein CASSVGLAGLDTQYF. Complete variable domain (other parts from reference TRBV9 and TRBJ2-3): DSGVTQTPKHLITATGQRVTLRCSPRSGDLSVYWYQQSLDQGLQFLIQYYNGEERAKGNILERFSAQQFPDLHSELNLSSLELGDSALYFCASSVGLAGLDTQYFGPGTRLTVL.

This chain connects TRBV27 to TRBJ2-3; 9 bases are shared with TRBD2. Germline V gene lookup returns CDR1 MNHEY and CDR2 SMNVEV (reference sequence). The trim removed 7 bases at V and 3 bases at J, leaving 8 bases unmatched. The CDR3 extends over 15 amino acids. CDR3 region: CASTGLAGITDTQYF. CDR3 DNA sequence: TGTGCCAGCACGGGGCTAGCGGGGATAACAGATACGCAGTATTTT.

The chain uses TRBV5-1 and TRBJ1-2; 7 bases map to TRBD1. There are 12 residues in the CDR3. J lost 6 bases, V lost 4 bases, and 3 bases had no gene match. Germline CDR1 SGHRS, CDR2 YFSETQ. In DNA, the CDR3 is TGCGCCAGCAGCGCACAGGGGAATGGCTACACCTTC. This translates into CASSAQGNGYTF. Looking up the rest from reference TRBV5-1 and TRBJ1-2 gives the full variable domain: KAGVTQTPRYLIKTRGQQVTLSCSPISGHRSVSWYQQTPGQGLQFLFEYFSETQRNKGNFPGRFSGRQFSNSRSEMNVSTLELGDSALYLCASSAQGNGYTFGSGTRLTVV.